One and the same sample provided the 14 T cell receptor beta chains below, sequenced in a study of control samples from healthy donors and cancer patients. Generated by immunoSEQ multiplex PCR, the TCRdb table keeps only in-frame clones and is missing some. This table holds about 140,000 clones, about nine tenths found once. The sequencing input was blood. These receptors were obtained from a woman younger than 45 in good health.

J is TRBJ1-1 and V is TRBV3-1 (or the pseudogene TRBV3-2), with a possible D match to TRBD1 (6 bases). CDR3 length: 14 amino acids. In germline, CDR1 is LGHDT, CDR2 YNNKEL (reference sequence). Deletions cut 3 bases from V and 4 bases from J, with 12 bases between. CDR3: CASSHTGFGTEAFF. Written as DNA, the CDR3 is TGTGCCAGCAGCCATACAGGGTTTGGCACTGAAGCTTTCTTT.

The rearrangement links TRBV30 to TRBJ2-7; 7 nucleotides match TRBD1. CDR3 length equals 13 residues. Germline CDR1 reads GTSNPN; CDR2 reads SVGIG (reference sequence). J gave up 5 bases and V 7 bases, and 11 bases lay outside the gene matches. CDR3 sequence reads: CAFIRDSGDEQYF. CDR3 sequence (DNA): TGTGCCTTCATCCGGGACAGTGGCGACGAGCAGTACTTC. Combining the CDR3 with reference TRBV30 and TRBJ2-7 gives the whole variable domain SQTIHQWPATLVQPVGSPLSLECTVEGTSNPNLYWYRQAAGRGLQLLFYSVGIGQISSEVPQNLSASRPQDRQFILSSKKLLLSDSGFYLCAFIRDSGDEQYFGPGTRLTVT.

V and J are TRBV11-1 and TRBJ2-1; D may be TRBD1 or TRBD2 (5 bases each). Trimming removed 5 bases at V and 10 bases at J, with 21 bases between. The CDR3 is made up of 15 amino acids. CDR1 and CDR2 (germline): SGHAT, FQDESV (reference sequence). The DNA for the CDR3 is TGTGCCAGCAGCCAGGGACCAGTCAGCTTGTTCGAGCAGTTCTTC. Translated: CASSQGPVSLFEQFF.

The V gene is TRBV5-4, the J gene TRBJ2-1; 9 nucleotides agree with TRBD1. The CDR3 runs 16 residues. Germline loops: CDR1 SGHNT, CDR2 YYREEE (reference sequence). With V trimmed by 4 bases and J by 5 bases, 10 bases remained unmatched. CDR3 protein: CASSPGGTGLDNEQFF. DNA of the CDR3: TGTGCCAGCAGCCCCGGGGGGACAGGGCTAGACAATGAGCAGTTCTTC.

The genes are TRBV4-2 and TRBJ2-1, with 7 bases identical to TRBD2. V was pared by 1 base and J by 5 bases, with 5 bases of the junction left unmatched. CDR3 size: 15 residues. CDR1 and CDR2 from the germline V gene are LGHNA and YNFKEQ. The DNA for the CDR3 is TGTGCCAGCAGCCAAGGGCGGGAGAAGAACAATGAGCAGTTCTTC. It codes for CASSQGREKNNEQFF.

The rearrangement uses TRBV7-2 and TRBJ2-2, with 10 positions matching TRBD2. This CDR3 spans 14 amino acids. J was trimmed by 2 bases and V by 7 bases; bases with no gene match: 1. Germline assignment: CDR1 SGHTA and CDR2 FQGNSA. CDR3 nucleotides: TGTGCCAGCATAGCGGGAGGAAACACCGGGGAGCTGTTTTTT. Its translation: CASIAGGNTGELFF.

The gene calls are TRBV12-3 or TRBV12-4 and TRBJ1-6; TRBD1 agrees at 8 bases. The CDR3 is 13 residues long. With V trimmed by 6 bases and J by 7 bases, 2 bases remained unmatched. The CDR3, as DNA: TGTGCCAGCAGCAGACAGGGGAATTCACCCCTCCACTTT. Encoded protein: CASSRQGNSPLHF.

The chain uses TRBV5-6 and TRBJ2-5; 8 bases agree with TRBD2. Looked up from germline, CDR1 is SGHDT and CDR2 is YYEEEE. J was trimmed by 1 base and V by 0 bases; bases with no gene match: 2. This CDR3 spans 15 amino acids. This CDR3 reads CASSLGTSGQETQYF. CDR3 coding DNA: TGTGCCAGCAGCTTGGGTACTAGCGGCCAAGAGACCCAGTACTTC.

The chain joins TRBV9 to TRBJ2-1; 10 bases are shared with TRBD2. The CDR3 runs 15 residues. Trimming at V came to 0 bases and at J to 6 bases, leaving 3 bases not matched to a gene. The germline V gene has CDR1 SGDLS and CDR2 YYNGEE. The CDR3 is CASSVVAGGVNEQFF. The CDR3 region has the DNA TGTGCCAGCAGCGTAGTAGCGGGAGGCGTCAATGAGCAGTTCTTC.

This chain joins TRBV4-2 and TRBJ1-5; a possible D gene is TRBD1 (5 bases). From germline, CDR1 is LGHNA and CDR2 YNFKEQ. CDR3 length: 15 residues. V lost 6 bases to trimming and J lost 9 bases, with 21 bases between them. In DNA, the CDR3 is TGTGCCAGCAGTCAGCGGGGGGTTGACGCAAGGCCCCAGCATTTT. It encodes CASSQRGVDARPQHF.

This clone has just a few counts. The CDR3: CASSFLAAFSTDTQYF. The CDR3 DNA reads as TGTGCCAGCAGCTTTCTAGCCGCCTTTAGCACAGATACGCAGTATTTT. V and J are TRBV11-2 and TRBJ2-3; tentatively, D is TRBD2 (5 bases). This CDR3 comprises 16 residues. Germline loops: CDR1 SGHAT, CDR2 FQNNGV. The germline V and J ends were trimmed by 3 bases and 0 bases, with 13 bases remaining between them.

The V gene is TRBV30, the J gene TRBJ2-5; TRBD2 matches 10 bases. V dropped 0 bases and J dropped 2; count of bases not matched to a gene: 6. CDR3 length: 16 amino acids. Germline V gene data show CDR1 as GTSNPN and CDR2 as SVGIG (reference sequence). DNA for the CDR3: TGTGCCTGGAGTGTAGGAGCTAGCGGGGGTCAAGAGACCCAGTACTTC. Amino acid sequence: CAWSVGASGGQETQYF.

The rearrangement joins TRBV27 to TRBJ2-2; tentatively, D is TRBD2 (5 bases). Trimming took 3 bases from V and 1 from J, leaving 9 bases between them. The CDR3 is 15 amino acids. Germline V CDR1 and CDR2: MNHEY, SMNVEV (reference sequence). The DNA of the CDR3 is TGTGCCAGCAGTTTCTTCGGGAAGAACACCGGGGAGCTGTTTTTT. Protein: CASSFFGKNTGELFF.

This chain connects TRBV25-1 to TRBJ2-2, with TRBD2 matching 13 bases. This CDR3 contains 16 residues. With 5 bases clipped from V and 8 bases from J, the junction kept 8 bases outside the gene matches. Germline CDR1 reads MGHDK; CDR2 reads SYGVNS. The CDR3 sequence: CASSRPGLAGEGELFF. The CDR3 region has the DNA TGTGCCAGCAGTAGGCCCGGACTAGCGGGGGAAGGGGAGCTGTTTTTT.